Here is one T cell receptor (beta chain) with its context. Its antigen is unknown. The record has no base qualities; no much larger clone is one base away. The data derive from a study of cytomegalovirus exposure and HLA in healthy donors (TCRdb year 2017). Background for the entire study: The 500 to 700 repertoires of the first cohort and the 110 or so validation repertoires were produced on the same platform, according to a later analysis. High-throughput TCR immunosequencing, statistical association of individual TCRs with disease status, and machine learning were combined to predict cytomegalovirus infection status. The aim of the study was to test whether cataloging public T cell receptors could identify signatures of past pathogen exposure. Besides the first cohort of hundreds of subjects, a separate validation cohort made up of over 100 different subjects was used.

The germline V gene (reference sequence) yields LNHDA for CDR1 and SQIVND for CDR2. The CDR3, cysteine through phenylalanine, is 17 amino acids long. CDR3 DNA only is kept here, 51 bases in frame from base 1. Deletion took 1 base off V and 7 bases off J, with a span of 20 bases between the germline ends. The donors were included in the validation cohort of some 120 subjects, a group kept apart from the roughly 700-subject first cohort. The method was the immunoSEQ multiplex PCR assay. As for the original processing: A statistical classification framework was built for diagnosing cytomegalovirus status from the catalog of TCR beta chain sequences. Sourced from immuneACCESS, this table was stored by TCRdb with only in-frame sequences that have V and J called. A share of the clones is absent; for the studies checked, an unresolved V gene accounts for under half, and the remainder has no known explanation. The V and J calls and clone size come from that table; D and trimming were worked out from the DNA. The sample table contains about 130,000 clones; only one count was recorded for about 93% of them. The top ten hold around 1.3% of the sample.

Study-wide findings and limitations: It was suggested by the authors that the approach could potentially be generalized to other disease states and immunological phenotypes. All 120 or so repertoires were used to score co-occurrence in the validation cohort in a later analysis, because that analysis had no HLA typing for the cohort. In vitro tests confirmed that a few of the cytomegalovirus-associated TCR beta chains recognize cytomegalovirus antigens. The study gave a list of under 200 TCR beta chains associated with cytomegalovirus. In both the original and validation cohorts, the classifier was reported to diagnose cytomegalovirus status with high specificity and sensitivity. Across donors, most TCR sequences were observed very rarely, whereas some public TCRs were present in many individuals. Subsequent analysis determined that TCRs grouped into clusters in the first cohort also showed a tendency toward co-occurrence across the 120 or so validation repertoires, and 90% to 95% of cluster scores exceeded 0.

The specimen was PBMCs. The chain employs TRBV19 and TRBJ2-1, and possibly TRBD2, on 6 matching bases. The source of this sequence is a woman aged 18-30 years in good health and CMV-seronegative. Read as DNA, the sequence is TGTGCCAGTAGTATAGGGTGGGGGGTAACAACATCGAATGAGCAGTTCTTC. It specifies CASSIGWGVTTSNEQFF.